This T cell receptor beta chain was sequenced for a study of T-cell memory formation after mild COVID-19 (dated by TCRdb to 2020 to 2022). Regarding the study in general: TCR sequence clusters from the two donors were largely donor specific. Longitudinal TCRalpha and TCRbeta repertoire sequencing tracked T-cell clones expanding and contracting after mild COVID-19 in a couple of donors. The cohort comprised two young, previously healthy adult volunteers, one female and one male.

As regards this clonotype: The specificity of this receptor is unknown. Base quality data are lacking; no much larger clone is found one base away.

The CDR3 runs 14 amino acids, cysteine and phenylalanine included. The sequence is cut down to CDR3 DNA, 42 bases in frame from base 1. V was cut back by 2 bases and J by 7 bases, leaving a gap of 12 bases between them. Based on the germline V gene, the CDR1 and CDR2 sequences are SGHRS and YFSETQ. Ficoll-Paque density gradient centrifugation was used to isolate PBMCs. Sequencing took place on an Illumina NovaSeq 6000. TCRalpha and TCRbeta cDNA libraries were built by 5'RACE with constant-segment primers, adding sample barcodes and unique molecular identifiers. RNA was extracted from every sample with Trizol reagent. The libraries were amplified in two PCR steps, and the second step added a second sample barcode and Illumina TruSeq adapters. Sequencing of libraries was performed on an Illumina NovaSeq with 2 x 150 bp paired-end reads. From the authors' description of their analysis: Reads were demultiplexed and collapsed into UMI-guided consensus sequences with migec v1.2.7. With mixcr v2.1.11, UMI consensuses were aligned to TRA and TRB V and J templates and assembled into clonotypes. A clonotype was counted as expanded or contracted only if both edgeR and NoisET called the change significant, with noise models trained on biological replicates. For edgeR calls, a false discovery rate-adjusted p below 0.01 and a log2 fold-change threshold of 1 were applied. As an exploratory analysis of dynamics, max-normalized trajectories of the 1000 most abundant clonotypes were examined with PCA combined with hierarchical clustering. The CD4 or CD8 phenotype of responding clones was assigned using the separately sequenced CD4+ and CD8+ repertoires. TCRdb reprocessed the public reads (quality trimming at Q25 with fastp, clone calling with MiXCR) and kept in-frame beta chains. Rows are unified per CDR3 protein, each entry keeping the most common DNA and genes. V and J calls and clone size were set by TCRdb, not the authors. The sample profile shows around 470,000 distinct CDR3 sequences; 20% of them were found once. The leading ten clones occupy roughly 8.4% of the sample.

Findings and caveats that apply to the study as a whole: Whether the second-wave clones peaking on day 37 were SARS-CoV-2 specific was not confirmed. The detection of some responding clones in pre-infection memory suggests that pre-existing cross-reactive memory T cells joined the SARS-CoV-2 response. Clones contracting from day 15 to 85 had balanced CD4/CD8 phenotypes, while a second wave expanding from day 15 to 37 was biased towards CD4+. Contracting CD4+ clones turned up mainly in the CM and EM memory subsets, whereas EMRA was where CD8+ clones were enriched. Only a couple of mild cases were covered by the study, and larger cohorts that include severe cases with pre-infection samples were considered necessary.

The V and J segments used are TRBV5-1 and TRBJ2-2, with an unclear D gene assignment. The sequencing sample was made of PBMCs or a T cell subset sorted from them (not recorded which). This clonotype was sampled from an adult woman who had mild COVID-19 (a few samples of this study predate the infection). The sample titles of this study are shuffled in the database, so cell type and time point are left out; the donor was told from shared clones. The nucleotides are TGCGCCAGCAGCTTCCGGCTGGAAAACGGGGAGCTGTTTTTT. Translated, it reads CASSFRLENGELFF. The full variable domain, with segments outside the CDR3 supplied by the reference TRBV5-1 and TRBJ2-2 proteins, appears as KAGVTQTPRYLIKTRGQQVTLSCSPISGHRSVSWYQQTPGQGLQFLFEYFSETQRNKGNFPGRFSGRQFSNSRSEMNVSTLELGDSALYLCASSFRLENGELFFGEGSRLTVL.